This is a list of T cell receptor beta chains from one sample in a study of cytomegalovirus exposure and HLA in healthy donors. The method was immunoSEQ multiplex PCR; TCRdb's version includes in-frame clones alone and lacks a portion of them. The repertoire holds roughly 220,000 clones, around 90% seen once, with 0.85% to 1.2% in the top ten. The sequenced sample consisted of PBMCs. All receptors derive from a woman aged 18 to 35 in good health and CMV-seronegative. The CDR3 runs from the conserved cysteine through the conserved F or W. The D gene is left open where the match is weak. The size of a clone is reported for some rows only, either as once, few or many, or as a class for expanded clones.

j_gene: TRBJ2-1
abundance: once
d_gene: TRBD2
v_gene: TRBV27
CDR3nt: TGTGCCAGCAGTTTATTGCTAGCGGGAGGGCCTAACGAGCAGTTCTTC
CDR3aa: CASSLLLAGGPNEQFF

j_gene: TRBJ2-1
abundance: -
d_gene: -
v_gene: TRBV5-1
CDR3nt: TGCGCCAGCAGCTTCTGGCCCCCTCAAAATATCTACAATGAGCAGTTCTTC
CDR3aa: CASSFWPPQNIYNEQFF

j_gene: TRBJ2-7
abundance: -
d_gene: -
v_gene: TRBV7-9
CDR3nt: TGTGCCAGCAGCGATACAGGGAACGAGCAGTACTTC
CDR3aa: CASSDTGNEQYF

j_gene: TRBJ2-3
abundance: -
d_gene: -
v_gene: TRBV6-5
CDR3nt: TGTGCCAGCAGTCCCGACGGACTTCATGGGGATACGCAGTATTTT
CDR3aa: CASSPDGLHGDTQYF

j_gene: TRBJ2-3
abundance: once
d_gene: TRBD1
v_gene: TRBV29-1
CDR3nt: TGCAGCGTTCACGGGGGACAGGGACTAGATACGCAGTATTTT
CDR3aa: CSVHGGQGLDTQYF

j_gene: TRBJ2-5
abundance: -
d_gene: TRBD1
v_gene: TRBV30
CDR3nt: TGTGCCTGGCATACCCATGGACAGGGCGGGGAGACCCAGTACTTC
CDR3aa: CAWHTHGQGGETQYF

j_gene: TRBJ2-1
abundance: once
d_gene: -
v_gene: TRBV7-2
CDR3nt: TGTGCCAGCAGCTTAGTCACGAGCTCCTACAATGAGCAGTTCTTC
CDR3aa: CASSLVTSSYNEQFF

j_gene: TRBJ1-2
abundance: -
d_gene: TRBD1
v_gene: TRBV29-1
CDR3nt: TGCAGCGTTGAACAACAGGGGACGAGCTACACCTTC
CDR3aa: CSVEQQGTSYTF

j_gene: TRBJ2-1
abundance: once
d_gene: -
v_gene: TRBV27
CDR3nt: TGTGCCAGCCGAGGCAGGGGAGTCTCCTACAATGAGCAGTTCTTC
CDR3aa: CASRGRGVSYNEQFF

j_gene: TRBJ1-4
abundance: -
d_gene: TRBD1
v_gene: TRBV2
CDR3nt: TGTGCCAGCAGAGTACAGGGGGCGGAGGAAAAACTGTTTTTT
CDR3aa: CASRVQGAEEKLFF

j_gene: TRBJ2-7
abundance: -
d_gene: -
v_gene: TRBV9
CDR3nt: TGTGCCAGCAGCCCGCGGATAGCGGATAACGAGCAGTACTTC
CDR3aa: CASSPRIADNEQYF

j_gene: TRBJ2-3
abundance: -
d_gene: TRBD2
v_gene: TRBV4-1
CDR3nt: TGCGCCAGCAGCCCCCCCACTAGCGAGCGCACAGATACGCAGTATTTT
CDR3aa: CASSPPTSERTDTQYF

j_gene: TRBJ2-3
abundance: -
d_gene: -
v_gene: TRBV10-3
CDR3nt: TGTGCCATCACCGGGAGTGGCACAGATACGCAGTATTTT
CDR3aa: CAITGSGTDTQYF

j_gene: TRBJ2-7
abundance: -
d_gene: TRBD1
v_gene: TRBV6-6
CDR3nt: TGTGCCAGCAGTGATACAGGGGGCATGGACCACGAGCAGTACTTC
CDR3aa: CASSDTGGMDHEQYF

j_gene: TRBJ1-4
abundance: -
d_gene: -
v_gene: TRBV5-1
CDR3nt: TGCGCCAGCAGCCTAAACAGGGCAACTAATGAAAAACTGTTTTTT
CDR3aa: CASSLNRATNEKLFF

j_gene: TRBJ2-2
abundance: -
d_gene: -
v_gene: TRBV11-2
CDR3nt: TGTGCCAGCAGACCCCCCCATGGGGGGGCAGTGACCGGGGAGCTGTTTTTT
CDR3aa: CASRPPHGGAVTGELFF

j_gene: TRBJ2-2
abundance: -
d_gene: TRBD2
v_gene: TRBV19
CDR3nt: TGTGCCAGTAGTATCAAGGGTACAGCGGGAGTGCATGGGGAGCTGTTTTTT
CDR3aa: CASSIKGTAGVHGELFF

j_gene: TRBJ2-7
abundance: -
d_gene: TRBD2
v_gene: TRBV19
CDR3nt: TGTGCCAGTAGTATGTTCGGGACTAGCGGGAGCGACGAGCAGTACTTC
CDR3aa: CASSMFGTSGSDEQYF

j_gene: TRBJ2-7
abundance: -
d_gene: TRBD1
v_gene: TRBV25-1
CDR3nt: TGTGCCAGCAGAGTAGACAGGGGGGAGTCCTACGAGCAGTACTTC
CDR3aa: CASRVDRGESYEQYF

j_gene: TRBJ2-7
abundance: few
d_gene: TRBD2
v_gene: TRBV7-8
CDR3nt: TGTGCCAGCAGCTTAGGGGGGGGGAGTTTCTACGAGCAGTACTTC
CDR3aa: CASSLGGGSFYEQYF

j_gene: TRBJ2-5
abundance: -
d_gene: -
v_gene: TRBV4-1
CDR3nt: TGCGCCAGCAGCCCAGTCGACAGGTTCTCGAAGACCCAGTACTTC
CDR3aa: CASSPVDRFSKTQYF

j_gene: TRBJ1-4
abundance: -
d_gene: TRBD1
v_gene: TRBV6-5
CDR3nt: TGTGCCAGCAGCCCCGGGACAGGGCGAGGAAAACTGTTTTTT
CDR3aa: CASSPGTGRGKLFF

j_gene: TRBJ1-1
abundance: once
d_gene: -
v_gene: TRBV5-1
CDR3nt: TGCGCCAGCAGCTTGGCCCGTTTAGCAGCTGAAGCTTTCTTT
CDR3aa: CASSLARLAAEAFF

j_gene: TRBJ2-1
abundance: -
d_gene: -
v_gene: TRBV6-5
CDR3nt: TGTGCCAGCAGCAACGACAGATACAATGAGCAGTTCTTC
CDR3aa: CASSNDRYNEQFF

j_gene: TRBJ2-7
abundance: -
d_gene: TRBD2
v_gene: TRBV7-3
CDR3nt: TGTGCCAGCAGCTTGGGGGGGTTGGCCTCCGAGCAGTACTTC
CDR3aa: CASSLGGLASEQYF

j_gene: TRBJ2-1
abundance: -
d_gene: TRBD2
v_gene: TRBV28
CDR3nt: TGTGCCAGCAGTCGAGGGACTAGCGGGAGCAATGAGCAGTTCTTC
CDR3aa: CASSRGTSGSNEQFF

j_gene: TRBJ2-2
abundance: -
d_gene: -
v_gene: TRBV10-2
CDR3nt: TGCGCCAGCGAAGCGCCTGGGGAGCTGTTTTTT
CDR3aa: CASEAPGELFF

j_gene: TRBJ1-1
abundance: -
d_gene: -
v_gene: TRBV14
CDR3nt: TGTGCCAGCAGCCAAGGCGGACGGGAGGGGGGTTTCTTT
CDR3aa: CASSQGGREGGFF

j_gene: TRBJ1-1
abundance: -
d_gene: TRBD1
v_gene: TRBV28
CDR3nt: TGTGCCAGCAGTACTTTACAGGGACAGGAAAACACTGAAGCTTTCTTT
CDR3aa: CASSTLQGQENTEAFF

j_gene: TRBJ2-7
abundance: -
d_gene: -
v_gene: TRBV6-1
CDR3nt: TGTGCCAGCGTTCCCAGGCCCTACGAGCAGTACTTC
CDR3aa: CASVPRPYEQYF

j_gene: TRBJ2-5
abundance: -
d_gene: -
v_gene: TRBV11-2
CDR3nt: TGTGCCAGCAGCGACTACCTGGACAGATTCCAAGAGACCCAGTACTTC
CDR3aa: CASSDYLDRFQETQYF

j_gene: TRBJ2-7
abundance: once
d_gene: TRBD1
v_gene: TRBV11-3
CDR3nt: TGTGCCAGCAGCCCAGGGACAGGGGACTCCTACGAGCAGTACTTC
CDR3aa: CASSPGTGDSYEQYF

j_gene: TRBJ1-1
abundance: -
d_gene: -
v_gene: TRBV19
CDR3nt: TGTGCCAGTAACCGGCGGGGGCTCACTGAAGCTTTCTTT
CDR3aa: CASNRRGLTEAFF

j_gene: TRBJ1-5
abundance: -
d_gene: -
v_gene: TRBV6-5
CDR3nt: TGTGCCAGCAGTAGTCGCCAGGGGTGGAATCAGCCCCAGCATTTT
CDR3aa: CASSSRQGWNQPQHF

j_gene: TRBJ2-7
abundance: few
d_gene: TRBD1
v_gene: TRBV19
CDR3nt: TGTGCCAGTAGTGAGTGGGACAGCCTCTACGAGCAGTACTTC
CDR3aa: CASSEWDSLYEQYF

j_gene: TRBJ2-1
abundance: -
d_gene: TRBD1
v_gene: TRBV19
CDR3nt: TGTGCCAGTAGTATAAGGGACAGGTTGAATGAGCAGTTCTTC
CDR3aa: CASSIRDRLNEQFF

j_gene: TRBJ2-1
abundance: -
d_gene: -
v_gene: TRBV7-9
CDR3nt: TGTGCCTCGACCCCGGGACTCCGACGGGATGAGCAGTTCTTC
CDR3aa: CASTPGLRRDEQFF

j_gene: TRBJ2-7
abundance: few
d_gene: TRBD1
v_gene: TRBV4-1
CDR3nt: TGCGCCAGCAGCCCCCTAGGGACAGGGGCCTACGAGCAGTACTTC
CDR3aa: CASSPLGTGAYEQYF

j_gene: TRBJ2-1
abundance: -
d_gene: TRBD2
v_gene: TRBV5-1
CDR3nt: TGCGCCAGCAATGGACTAGCCCCCCATGAGCAGTTCTTC
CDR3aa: CASNGLAPHEQFF

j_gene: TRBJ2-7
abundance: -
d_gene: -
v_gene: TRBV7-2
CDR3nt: TGTGCCAGCAGCCGATCCGGGGTTCTATGGGAGCAGTACTTC
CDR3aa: CASSRSGVLWEQYF